Presented here are 10 T cell receptor beta chains from one specimen sequenced in a study of graft-versus-host responses after intestinal transplantation. For these TCRs, the target antigens are not known. The assay was immunoSEQ multiplex PCR, and TCRdb's table has in-frame clones only and misses some. The sample shows 96,000 or so clones, 80% to 95% of them seen only once. The sequenced sample was unstimulated CD4+ T cells sorted from spleen or lymph node cells, obtained before intestinal transplant. The receptor set was obtained from a human donor who received an intestinal transplant.

V gene TRBV7-2 combines with J gene TRBJ2-5, with TRBD1 as a possible D gene (6 bases). The CDR3 consists of 13 residues. V was shortened by 5 bases and J by 4 bases, with 11 bases between the two germline ends. In germline, CDR1 is SGHTA, CDR2 FQGNSA. CDR3 residues: CASSLGQIETQYF. The CDR3 region has the DNA TGTGCCAGCAGCCTGGGACAAATAGAGACCCAGTACTTC.

The chain joins TRBV5-4 to TRBJ1-1; TRBD1 matches 9 bases. Unmatched junction bases numbered 19, after V lost 4 bases and J lost 0 bases. The CDR3 covers 20 residues. CDR1 is SGHNT and CDR2 is YYREEE in the germline V gene (reference sequence). This chain's CDR3 is CASSVARTGDPRFMNTEAFF. Here the CDR3 DNA reads TGTGCCAGCAGCGTAGCTCGGACAGGGGACCCCCGTTTTATGAACACTGAAGCTTTCTTT.

This clone was counted a few times. V is TRBV7-9 and J is TRBJ2-7; 9 bases are a match to TRBD1. The J segment lost 9 bases and the V segment lost 0 bases, leaving 0 bases of the junction unmatched. Germline CDR1 SEHNR, CDR2 FQNEAQ (reference sequence). The length of the CDR3 is 12 residues. CDR3 DNA: TGTGCCAGCAGCTTAGCGGACAGGGGGCAGTACTTC. Translated: CASSLADRGQYF.

V is TRBV7-2 and J is TRBJ1-2; TRBD1 matches at 7 bases. The CDR3 is 15 residues long. The V and J ends lost 4 bases and 6 bases, in that order; junction bases with no gene match: 11. Per germline, CDR1 SGHTA and CDR2 FQGNSA. CDR3: CASSSGPTGLHGYTF. CDR3 nucleotide sequence: TGTGCCAGCAGCTCAGGGCCGACAGGGCTCCATGGCTACACCTTC.

The chain employs TRBV9 and TRBJ2-5; a possible D gene is TRBD1 (6 bases). V lost 3 bases to trimming and J lost 5 bases, with 14 bases between them. This CDR3 spans 14 amino acids. Germline V gene lookup returns CDR1 SGDLS and CDR2 YYNGEE. The CDR3 here is CASSGYREWETQYF. The CDR3 nucleotides are TGTGCCAGCAGCGGCTACAGGGAGTGGGAGACCCAGTACTTC.

This chain links TRBV5-5 with TRBJ2-5; 8 nucleotides line up with TRBD2. The CDR3 covers 13 residues. J lost 5 bases, V lost 2 bases, and 2 bases had no gene match. Germline V gene sequence: CDR1 SGHKS, CDR2 YYEKEE (reference sequence). CDR3 in amino acids: CASSFSGGETQYF. In nucleotides, the CDR3 is TGTGCCAGCAGCTTCTCGGGAGGGGAGACCCAGTACTTC.

This chain joins TRBV4-3 and TRBJ2-1; 8 bases line up with TRBD2. The CDR3 length is 19 residues. The trim removed 1 base at V and 3 bases at J, leaving 14 bases unmatched. The germline V gene encodes CDR1 LGHNA and CDR2 YSLEER. The CDR3 region is CASSQGIVAGGYYYNEQFF. CDR3 bases: TGCGCCAGCAGCCAAGGCATAGTCGCGGGGGGATATTACTACAATGAGCAGTTCTTC.

The chain uses TRBV25-1 and TRBJ1-2; D is perhaps TRBD1 (5 bases). This CDR3 is built from 14 residues. CDR1 is MGHDK and CDR2 is SYGVNS in the germline V gene. V lost 4 bases and J 8 bases, leaving 17 bases between the germline ends. CDR3 bases: TGTGCCAGCAGTGGCATTCTCCAGGGAGGAGGCTACACCTTC. As protein: CASSGILQGGGYTF.

This chain connects TRBV27 to TRBJ2-7; TRBD1 might be the D (6 bases). Germline loops: CDR1 MNHEY, CDR2 SMNVEV (reference sequence). V was trimmed by 2 bases and J by 0 bases, leaving 20 bases between them. The CDR3 loop spans 18 amino acids. The CDR3 region is CASSLKRQRGGTSYEQYF. DNA for the CDR3: TGTGCCAGCAGTTTAAAGCGACAACGAGGGGGTACCTCCTACGAGCAGTACTTC.

This clone showed up just once. The V call is TRBV6-5, the J call TRBJ1-5; D gene uncertain. V gave up 0 bases and J gave up 2 bases, with 8 bases separating them. The CDR3 is 15 amino acids. Germline V gene sequence: CDR1 MNHEY, CDR2 SVGAGI. CDR3 amino acids: CASSYSSFGNQPQHF. CDR3 sequence (DNA): TGTGCCAGCAGTTACTCGTCCTTTGGCAATCAGCCCCAGCATTTT.